This T cell receptor (beta chain) was sequenced during a study of blood T cell repertoires in COVID-19 (dated by TCRdb to between 2020 and 2021). For context, the study as a whole: Collaborator samples came from the United States, Italy and Spain and covered acute and convalescent phases of COVID-19. The sample metadata nearly always contained a de-identified subject ID, COVID-19 status, age in years and sex. The repertoires were released in a freely available public database meant as a resource for research on the immune response to SARS-CoV-2. Where available, HLA class I and class II types were taken from metadata supplied by the sample provider and were not determined by assay-based typing. The prospective study material was composed of cDNA or gDNA derived from T cells, B-cell-depleted T cells, or PBMCs. Deeply sampled blood TCRbeta repertoires from subjects exposed to, actively infected with, or recovered from COVID-19 were included in the dataset. The samples were drawn from two sources: the first 160 participants of the ongoing ImmuneRACE study, and over 950 subjects contributed by 6 global collaborators. Study-level results and caveats: How much clinical and demographic metadata was included differed by source and by participant, and the metadata was provided uncurated.

Whole blood was collected in K2EDTA tubes by collaborating institutions according to the institutions' own protocols. For TCRbeta analysis, collaborator samples were shipped as frozen whole blood, as isolated PBMCs, or as DNA extracted from either sample type. The CDR3 measures 14 amino acids from cysteine to phenylalanine. The only DNA kept is the CDR3, 42 bases in frame from the first base. The germline V gene yields SGHRS for CDR1 and YFSETQ for CDR2. V sheds 0 bases and J sheds 5 bases, leaving 9 bases between their ends. This clone was seen just once. It has no known antigen specificity. One base away there is no much larger clone; base qualities are not given. TCRbeta CDR3 regions were amplified from genomic DNA using the immunoSEQ Assay, a bias-controlled multiplex PCR. The authors processed their data as follows. The number of nucleated cells in each sample was estimated from the amplification of reference gene primers within the assay. Sequence reads were collapsed and filtered to measure the absolute abundance of every unique TCRbeta CDR3 rearrangement. For each sample, productive Simpson clonality was calculated as the square root of Simpson's diversity index across productive rearrangements. TCRdb obtained this table from immuneACCESS and retained in-frame rearrangements with V and J assigned. These tables miss some clones; where compared with another copy, unresolved V genes account for less than half of the shortfall, and the remainder is unexplained. V and J calls and clone size are those listed in that table; D and trimming were worked out from the DNA. Counted in this sample were roughly 200,000 clones; approximately 83% of them appeared once. The biggest ten clones account for 3% to 4% of the sample.

This receptor chain uses TRBV5-1 and TRBJ1-5; possibly the D gene is TRBD1, per 5 matching bases. The source is a man in his 60s with acute or convalescent COVID-19. Sequences were obtained from peripheral blood. The CDR3 amino acid sequence is: CASSLGGGYQPQHF. The DNA sequence is given as TGCGCCAGCAGCTTGGGCGGGGGTTATCAGCCCCAGCATTTT.